This TCR beta chain stems from a study of shared clonotypes between healthy human individuals. Only in-frame clones appear in the TCRdb table, and some are missing; sequencing was by immunoSEQ multiplex PCR. The sample yields some 2.3 million clones, approximately 93% seen once. Germline V lookup: CDR1 SEHNR, CDR2 FQNEAQ (reference sequence). The CDR3 spans 16 residues. Trimming left V 3 bases short and J 4 bases short, with 18 bases between. The sample was naive CD4+ T cells from PBMCs. Documented subset: CD45RA+ positively selected. The J gene is TRBJ1-1, the V gene TRBV7-9; D might be TRBD1 (5 bases). The sequence was obtained from a man aged 18 to 29 in good health. Some clones in this sample may be carry-over from other donors' samples. CDR3 nucleotide sequence: TGTGCCAGCAGCTTGGGGGGTAGTAGTGGTGGCACTGAAGCTTTCTTT. Amino acids: CASSLGGSSGGTEAFF.